Described below is a single TCR beta chain sequence and its context. Time point denoted: baseline pretreatment blood. Described treatment: 15 Gy SBRT to primary tumor, nephrectomy 4 weeks later. TCRdb's table, derived via immunoSEQ multiplex PCR, lists solely in-frame clones and lacks some. Here the sample spans 94,000 or so clones, 70% to 85% being singletons. This sample is part of a study of radiation and T cells in renal cell carcinoma. Trimming left V 7 bases short and J 3 bases short, with 13 bases between. The CDR3 has 13 residues. From germline, CDR1 is MNHNS and CDR2 SASEGT. The J gene is TRBJ2-7, the V gene TRBV6-1; the D is unclear. The TCR was taken from a man in his sixties with renal cell carcinoma. The sequencing used blood, collected from a patient whose treatment included radiotherapy and nephrectomy. CDR3 DNA sequence: TGTGCCAGCAACCAAGCCCGTCACTACGAGCAGTACTTC. It translates to CASNQARHYEQYF.